The TCR beta chain described here comes from a study of OX40 agonist ivuxolimab in advanced cancers. The protocol was immunoSEQ multiplex PCR, while the TCRdb copy is restricted to in-frame clones and leaves out a portion. The repertoire holds 12,000 to 15,000 clones, with roughly 89% as singletons. Autoimmune disease history or systemic immunosuppression led to patient exclusion. The CDR3 contains 16 residues. Germline CDR1 SGHRS, CDR2 YFSETQ. Trimming took off 0 bases at V and 9 bases at J, with 16 bases between the two ends. This sample comprised CD4+ or CD8+ T cells sorted from blood, obtained in a trial of the OX40 agonist ivuxolimab. This chain joins TRBV5-1 and TRBJ1-6; D remains ambiguous. The receptor comes from an adult with an advanced solid tumor such as melanoma, head and neck, liver or kidney cancer. CDR3 DNA sequence: TGCGCCAGCAGCTTGGCCCCAAGGAGTGTGGTTTCACCCCTCCACTTT. It specifies CASSLAPRSVVSPLHF. The full variable domain, with the rest looked up from reference TRBV5-1 and TRBJ1-6, is KAGVTQTPRYLIKTRGQQVTLSCSPISGHRSVSWYQQTPGQGLQFLFEYFSETQRNKGNFPGRFSGRQFSNSRSEMNVSTLELGDSALYLCASSLAPRSVVSPLHFGNGTRLTVT.